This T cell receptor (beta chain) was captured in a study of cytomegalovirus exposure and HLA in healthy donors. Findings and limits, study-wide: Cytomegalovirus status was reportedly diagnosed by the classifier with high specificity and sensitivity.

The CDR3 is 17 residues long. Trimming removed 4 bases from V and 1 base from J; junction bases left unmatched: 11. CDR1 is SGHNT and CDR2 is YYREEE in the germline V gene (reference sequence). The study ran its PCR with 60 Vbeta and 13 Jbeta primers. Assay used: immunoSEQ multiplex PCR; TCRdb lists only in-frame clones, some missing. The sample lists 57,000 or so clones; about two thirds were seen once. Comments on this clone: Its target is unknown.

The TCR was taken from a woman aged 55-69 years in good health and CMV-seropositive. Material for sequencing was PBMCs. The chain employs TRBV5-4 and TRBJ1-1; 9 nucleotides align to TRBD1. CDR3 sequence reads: CASSPGTGWQGNTEAFF. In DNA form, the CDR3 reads TGTGCCAGCAGCCCCGGGACAGGGTGGCAGGGGAACACTGAAGCTTTCTTT.